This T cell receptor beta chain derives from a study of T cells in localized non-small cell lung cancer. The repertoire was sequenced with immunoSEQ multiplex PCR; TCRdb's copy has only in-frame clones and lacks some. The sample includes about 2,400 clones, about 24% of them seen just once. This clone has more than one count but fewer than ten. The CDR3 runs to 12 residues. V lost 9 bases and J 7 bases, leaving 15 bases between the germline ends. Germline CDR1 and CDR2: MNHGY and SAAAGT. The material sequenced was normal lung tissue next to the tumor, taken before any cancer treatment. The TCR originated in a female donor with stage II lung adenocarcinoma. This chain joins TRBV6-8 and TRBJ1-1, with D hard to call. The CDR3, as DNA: TGTGCCAGTCTGAGAGGGAATGTTGAAGCTTTCTTT. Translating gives CASLRGNVEAFF.